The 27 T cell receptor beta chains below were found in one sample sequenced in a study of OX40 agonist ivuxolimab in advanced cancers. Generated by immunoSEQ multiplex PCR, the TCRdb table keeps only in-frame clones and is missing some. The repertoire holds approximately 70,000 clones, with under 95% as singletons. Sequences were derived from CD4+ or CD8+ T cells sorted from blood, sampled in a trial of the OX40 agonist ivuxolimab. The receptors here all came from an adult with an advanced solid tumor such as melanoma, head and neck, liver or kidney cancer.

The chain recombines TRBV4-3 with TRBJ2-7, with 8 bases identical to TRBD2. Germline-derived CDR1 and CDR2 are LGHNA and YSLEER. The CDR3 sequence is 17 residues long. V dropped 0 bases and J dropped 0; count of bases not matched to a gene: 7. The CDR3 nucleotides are TGCGCCAGCAGCCAAGAAGAATCTAGCGGGTCCTCCTACGAGCAGTACTTC. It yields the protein CASSQEESSGSSYEQYF.

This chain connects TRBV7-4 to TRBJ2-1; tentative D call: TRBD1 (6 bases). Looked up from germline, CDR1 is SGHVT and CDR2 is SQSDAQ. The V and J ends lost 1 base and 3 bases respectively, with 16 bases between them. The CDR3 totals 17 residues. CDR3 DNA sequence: TGTGCCAGCAGCTTAGAGGGGACATATCTTATCTACAATGAGCAGTTCTTC. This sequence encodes CASSLEGTYLIYNEQFF.

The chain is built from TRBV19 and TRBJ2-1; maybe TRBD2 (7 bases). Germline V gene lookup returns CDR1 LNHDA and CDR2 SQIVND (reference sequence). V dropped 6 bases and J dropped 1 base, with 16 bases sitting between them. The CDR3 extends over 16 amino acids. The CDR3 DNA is TGTGCCAGTAGCCTCTCTGGGGGGGCGTCCTACAATGAGCAGTTCTTC. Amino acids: CASSLSGGASYNEQFF.

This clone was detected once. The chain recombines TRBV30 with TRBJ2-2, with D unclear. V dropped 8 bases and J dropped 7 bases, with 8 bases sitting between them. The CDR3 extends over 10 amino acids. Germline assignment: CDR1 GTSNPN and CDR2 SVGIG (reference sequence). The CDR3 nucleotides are TGTGCCCGCTGGGGCGGGGAGCTGTTTTTT. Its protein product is CARWGGELFF.

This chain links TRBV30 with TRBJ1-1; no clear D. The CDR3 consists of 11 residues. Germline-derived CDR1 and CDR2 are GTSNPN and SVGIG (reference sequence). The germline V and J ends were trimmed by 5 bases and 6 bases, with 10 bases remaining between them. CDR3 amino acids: CAWSPLSEAFF. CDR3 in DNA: TGTGCCTGGTCACCTTTGTCTGAAGCTTTCTTT.

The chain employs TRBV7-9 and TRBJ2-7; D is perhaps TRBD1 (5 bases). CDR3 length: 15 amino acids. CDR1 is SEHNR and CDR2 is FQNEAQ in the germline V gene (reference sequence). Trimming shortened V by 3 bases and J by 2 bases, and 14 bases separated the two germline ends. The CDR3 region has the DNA TGTGCCAGCAGCTTCCCCGAACAGGCGGCCTACGAGCAGTACTTC. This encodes CASSFPEQAAYEQYF. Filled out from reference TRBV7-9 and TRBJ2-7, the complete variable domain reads DTGVSQNPRHKITKRGQNVTFRCDPISEHNRLYWYRQTLGQGPEFLTYFQNEAQLEKSRLLSDRFSAERPKGSFSTLEIQRTEQGDSAMYLCASSFPEQAAYEQYFGPGTRLTVT.

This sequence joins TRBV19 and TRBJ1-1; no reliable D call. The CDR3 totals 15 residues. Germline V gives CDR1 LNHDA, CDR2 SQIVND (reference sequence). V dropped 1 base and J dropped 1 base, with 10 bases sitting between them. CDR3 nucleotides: TGTGCCAGTAGTATAGTCCCGGGAGGGAACACTGAAGCTTTCTTT. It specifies CASSIVPGGNTEAFF.

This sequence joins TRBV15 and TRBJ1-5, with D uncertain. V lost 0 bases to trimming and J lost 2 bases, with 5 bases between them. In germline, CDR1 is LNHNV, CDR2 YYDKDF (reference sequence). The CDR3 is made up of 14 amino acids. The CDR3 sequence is CATSRDAGNQPQHF. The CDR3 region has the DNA TGTGCCACCAGCAGAGATGCCGGCAATCAGCCCCAGCATTTT.

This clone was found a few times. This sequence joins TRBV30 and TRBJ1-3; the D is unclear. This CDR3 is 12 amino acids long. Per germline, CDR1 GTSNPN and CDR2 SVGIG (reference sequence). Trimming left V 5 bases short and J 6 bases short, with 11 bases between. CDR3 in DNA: TGTGCCTGGGATGGACGTCTAAACACCATATATTTT. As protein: CAWDGRLNTIYF.

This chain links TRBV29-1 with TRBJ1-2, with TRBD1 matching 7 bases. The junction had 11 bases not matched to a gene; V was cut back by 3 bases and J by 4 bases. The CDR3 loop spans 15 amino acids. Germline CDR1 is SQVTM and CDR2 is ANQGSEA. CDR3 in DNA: TGCAGCGTTGAGCTAGGCCAGGGACAGCTCTATGGCTACACCTTC. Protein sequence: CSVELGQGQLYGYTF.

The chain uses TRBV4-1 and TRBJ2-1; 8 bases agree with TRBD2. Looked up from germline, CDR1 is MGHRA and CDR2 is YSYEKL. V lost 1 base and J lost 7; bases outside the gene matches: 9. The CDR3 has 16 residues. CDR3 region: CASSQVGREGGNEQFF. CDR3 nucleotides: TGCGCCAGCAGCCAAGTGGGTCGGGAGGGGGGTAATGAGCAGTTCTTC.

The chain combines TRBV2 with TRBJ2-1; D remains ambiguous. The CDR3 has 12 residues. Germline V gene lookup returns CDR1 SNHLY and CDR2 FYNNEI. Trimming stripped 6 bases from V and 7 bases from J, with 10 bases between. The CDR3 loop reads CASSEIRNEQFF. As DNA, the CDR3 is TGTGCCAGCAGCGAGATTAGGAATGAGCAGTTCTTC.

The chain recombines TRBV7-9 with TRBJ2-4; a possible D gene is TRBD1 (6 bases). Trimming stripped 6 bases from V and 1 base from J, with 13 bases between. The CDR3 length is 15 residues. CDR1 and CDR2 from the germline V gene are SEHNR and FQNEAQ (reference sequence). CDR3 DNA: TGTGCCAGCAGTTACAGGGTAGGGGCCAAAAACATTCAGTACTTC. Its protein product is CASSYRVGAKNIQYF.

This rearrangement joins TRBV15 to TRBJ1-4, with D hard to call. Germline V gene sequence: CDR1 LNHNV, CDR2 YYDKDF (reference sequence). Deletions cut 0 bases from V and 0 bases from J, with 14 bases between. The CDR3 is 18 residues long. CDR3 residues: CATSREPRTKATNEKLFF. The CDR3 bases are TGTGCCACCAGCAGAGAACCCCGTACTAAGGCAACTAATGAAAAACTGTTTTTT.

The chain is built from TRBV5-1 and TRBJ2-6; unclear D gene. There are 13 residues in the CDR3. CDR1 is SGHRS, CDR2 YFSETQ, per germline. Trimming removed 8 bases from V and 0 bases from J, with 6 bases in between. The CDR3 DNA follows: TGCGCCAGGCAGACCTCTGGGGCCAACGTCCTGACTTTC. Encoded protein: CARQTSGANVLTF.

The CDR3 region is CASSPTGGYGYTF. The CDR3 nucleotides are TGTGCCAGCAGCCCTACAGGGGGCTATGGCTACACCTTC. The gene calls are TRBV6-6 and TRBJ1-2; 8 bases match TRBD1. Germline CDR1 and CDR2: MNHNY and SVGAGI (reference sequence). CDR3 length equals 13 residues. Germline trimming cut 6 bases from V and 4 bases from J; bases unmatched to any gene: 4.

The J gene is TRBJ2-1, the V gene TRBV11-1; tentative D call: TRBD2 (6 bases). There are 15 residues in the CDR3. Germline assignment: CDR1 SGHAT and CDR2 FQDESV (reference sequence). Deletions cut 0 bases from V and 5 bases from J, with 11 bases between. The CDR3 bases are TGTGCCAGCAGCTTAGCTAGCGGCTCTAACAATGAGCAGTTCTTC. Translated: CASSLASGSNNEQFF. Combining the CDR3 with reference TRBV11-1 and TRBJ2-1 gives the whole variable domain EAEVAQSPRYKITEKSQAVAFWCDPISGHATLYWYRQILGQGPELLVQFQDESVVDDSQLPKDRFSAERLKGVDSTLKIQPAELGDSAMYLCASSLASGSNNEQFFGPGTRLTVL.

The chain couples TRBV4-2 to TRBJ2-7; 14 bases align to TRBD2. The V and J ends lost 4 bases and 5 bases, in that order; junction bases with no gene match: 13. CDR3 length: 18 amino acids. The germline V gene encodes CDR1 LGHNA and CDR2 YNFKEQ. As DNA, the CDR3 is TGTGCCAGCAGCCTCCTGGGCGGGACTAGCGGGAGAGGCAACGAGCAGTACTTC. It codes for CASSLLGGTSGRGNEQYF.

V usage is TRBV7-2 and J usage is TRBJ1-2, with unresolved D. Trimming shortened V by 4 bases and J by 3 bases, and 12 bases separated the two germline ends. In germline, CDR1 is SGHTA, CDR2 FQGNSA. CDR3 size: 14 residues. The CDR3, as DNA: TGTGCCAGCAGCTCTCAAGACGGCTACTATGGCTACACCTTC. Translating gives CASSSQDGYYGYTF.

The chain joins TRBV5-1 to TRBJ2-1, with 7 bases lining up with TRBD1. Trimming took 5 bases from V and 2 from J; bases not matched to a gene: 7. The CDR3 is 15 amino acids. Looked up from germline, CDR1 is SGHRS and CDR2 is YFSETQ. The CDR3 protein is CASRSDRVTYNEQFF. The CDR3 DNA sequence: TGCGCCAGCAGATCTGACAGGGTCACCTACAATGAGCAGTTCTTC.

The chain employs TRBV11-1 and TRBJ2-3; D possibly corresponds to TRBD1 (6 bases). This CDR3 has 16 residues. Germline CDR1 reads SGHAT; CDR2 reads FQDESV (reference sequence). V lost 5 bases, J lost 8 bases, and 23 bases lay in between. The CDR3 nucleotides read TGTGCCAGCAGCCCCTCCTTGTCAGGAGCACAGGGTACGCAGTATTTT. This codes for CASSPSLSGAQGTQYF.

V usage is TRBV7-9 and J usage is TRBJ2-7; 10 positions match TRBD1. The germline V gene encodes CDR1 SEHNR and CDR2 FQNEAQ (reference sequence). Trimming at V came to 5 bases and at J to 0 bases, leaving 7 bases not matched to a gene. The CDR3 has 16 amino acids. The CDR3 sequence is CASSRDRGPSSYEQYF. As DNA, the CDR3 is TGTGCCAGCAGCCGAGACAGGGGGCCAAGCTCCTACGAGCAGTACTTC.

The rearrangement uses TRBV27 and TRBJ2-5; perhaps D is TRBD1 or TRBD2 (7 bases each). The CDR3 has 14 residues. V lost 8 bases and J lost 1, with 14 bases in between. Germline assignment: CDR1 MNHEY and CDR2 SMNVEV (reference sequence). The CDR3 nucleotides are TGTGCCAGCGCAGGGGGACTATCCCAAGAGACCCAGTACTTC. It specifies CASAGGLSQETQYF.

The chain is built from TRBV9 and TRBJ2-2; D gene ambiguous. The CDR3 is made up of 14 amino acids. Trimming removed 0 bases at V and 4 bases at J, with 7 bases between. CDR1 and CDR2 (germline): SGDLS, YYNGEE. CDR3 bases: TGTGCCAGCAGCGTAGGCTCGGTCACCGGGGAGCTGTTTTTT. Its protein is CASSVGSVTGELFF.

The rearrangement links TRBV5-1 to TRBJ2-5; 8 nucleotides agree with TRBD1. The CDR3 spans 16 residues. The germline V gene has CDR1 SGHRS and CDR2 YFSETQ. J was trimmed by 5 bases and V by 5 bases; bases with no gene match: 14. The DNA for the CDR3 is TGCGCCAGCAGAATGTTCTCAGGGGGCTCAGGGGAGACCCAGTACTTC. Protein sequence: CASRMFSGGSGETQYF.

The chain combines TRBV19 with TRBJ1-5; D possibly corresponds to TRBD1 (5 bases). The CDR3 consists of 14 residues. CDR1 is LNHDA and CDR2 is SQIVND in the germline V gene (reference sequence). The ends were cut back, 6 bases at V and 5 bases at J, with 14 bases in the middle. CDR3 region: CASSVGDGYQPQHF. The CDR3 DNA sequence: TGTGCCAGTAGCGTGGGGGACGGTTATCAGCCCCAGCATTTT.

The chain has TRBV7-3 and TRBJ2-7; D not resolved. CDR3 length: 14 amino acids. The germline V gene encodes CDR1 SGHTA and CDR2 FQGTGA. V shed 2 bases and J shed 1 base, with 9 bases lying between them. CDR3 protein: CASSLSPGSYEQYF. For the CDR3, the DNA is TGTGCCAGCAGCTTATCTCCAGGTTCCTACGAGCAGTACTTC.